The 21 T cell receptor beta chains below come from one sample, sequenced in a study of T cells expressing NK-cell markers. From the 5' RACE reads, TCRdb lists one entry per CDR3 protein and no DNA. The sample has 150,000 or so distinct CDR3 sequences. Sequencing used blood T cells: a sorted CD56 or NKG2C T cell subset, CD4+ or CD8+ T cells, or bulk PBMC T cells (not recorded which). The source of these receptors is a woman in her 50s in good health.

The chain links TRBV27 to TRBJ2-1; as DNA is missing, the TRBD2 call by TCRdb cannot be tested. Germline CDR1 MNHEY, CDR2 SMNVEV (reference sequence). The CDR3 covers 15 residues. CDR3 sequence: CASGSGEDWYNEQFF.

The chain employs TRBV4-1 and TRBJ1-6; the D gene TCRdb calls, TRBD1, cannot be checked with no DNA. The CDR3 totals 13 residues. Per germline, CDR1 MGHRA and CDR2 YSYEKL. The CDR3 region is CASSPWGREALHF.

The J gene is TRBJ2-1, the V gene TRBV7-8; TCRdb proposes TRBD2, but this gene call is untestable without DNA. The CDR3 runs 18 residues. Germline-derived CDR1 and CDR2 are SGHVS and FQNEAQ. The CDR3 reads CASSFVSRLAGLYNEQFF.

The chain couples TRBV15 to TRBJ2-7; the D call of TRBD1 rests on TCRdb alone, since no DNA is present to check it. The CDR3 consists of 15 residues. CDR1 is LNHNV, CDR2 YYDKDF, per germline (reference sequence). The CDR3 sequence: CATSRDTGSPYEQYF.

CDR3 amino acids: CASSLGLAGYEQFF. The chain has TRBV5-4 and TRBJ2-1; TCRdb names TRBD2, which stays unverified in the absence of DNA. This CDR3 spans 14 amino acids. The germline CDR1 and CDR2 sequences are SGHNT and YYREEE (reference sequence). The full variable domain, its missing parts supplied by reference TRBV5-4 and TRBJ2-1, is ETGVTQSPTHLIKTRGQQVTLRCSSQSGHNTVSWYQQALGQGPQFIFQYYREEENGRGNFPPRFSGLQFPNYSSELNVNALELDDSALYLCASSLGLAGYEQFFGPGTRLTVL.

The CDR3 sequence is CASSLGGASVYEQYF. The chain recombines TRBV9 with TRBJ2-7; lacking DNA, the TRBD1 call made by TCRdb goes unchecked. The CDR3 has 15 amino acids. CDR1 and CDR2 from the germline V gene are SGDLS and YYNGEE.

This chain joins TRBV7-9 and TRBJ2-1. Germline values: CDR1 SEHNR, CDR2 FQNEAQ (reference sequence). This CDR3 contains 15 residues. The CDR3 here is CASSNSGSSYNEQFF.

The J gene is TRBJ1-1, the V gene TRBV14; TCRdb reports TRBD1, a call that lacks DNA to check it against. The germline gives CDR1 SGHDN, CDR2 FVKESK. This CDR3 spans 17 amino acids. CDR3 region: CASSQEGQGRGNTEAFF.

The chain couples TRBV12-3 or TRBV12-4 to TRBJ2-1; TCRdb names TRBD1, which stays unverified in the absence of DNA. The CDR3 has 14 amino acids. This CDR3 reads CASSSRNYWGEQFF.

The J gene is TRBJ2-3, the V gene TRBV7-9. The V gene's germline CDR1 is SEHNR and CDR2 FQNEAQ (reference sequence). The CDR3 length is 12 residues. CDR3 amino acids: CASSPERDTQYF.

The chain uses TRBV4-1 and TRBJ1-5. Germline V gene data show CDR1 as MGHRA and CDR2 as YSYEKL. The CDR3 loop spans 14 amino acids. CDR3: CASSQYISNQPQHF.

The chain is built from TRBV20-1 and TRBJ2-5; TCRdb picks TRBD2, but there is no DNA to check that call. The CDR3 has 19 amino acids. The germline V gene has CDR1 DFQATT and CDR2 SNEGSKA (reference sequence). This chain's CDR3 is CSARRWDSRTSGRRETQYF.

The J gene is TRBJ2-1, the V gene TRBV27. CDR3 length equals 14 residues. Germline V gene lookup returns CDR1 MNHEY and CDR2 SMNVEV (reference sequence). CDR3 in amino acids: CASSLLGFYNEQFF.

The chain links TRBV9 to TRBJ1-3. The CDR3 runs 11 residues. The germline CDR1 and CDR2 sequences are SGDLS and YYNGEE. The CDR3 protein is CASSVGNTIYF.

The V call is TRBV29-1, the J call TRBJ2-2; TCRdb reports TRBD2, a call that lacks DNA to check it against. Per germline, CDR1 SQVTM and CDR2 ANQGSEA. The CDR3 covers 15 residues. The CDR3 protein is CSVEGGRAGTGELFF.

The chain employs TRBV7-8 and TRBJ2-3; TCRdb outputs TRBD2, but without DNA this stays unchecked. Germline V CDR1 and CDR2: SGHVS, FQNEAQ. The CDR3 contains 15 residues. CDR3 in amino acids: CASRGTSGNADTQYF.

The chain couples TRBV12-3 or TRBV12-4 to TRBJ2-1; TCRdb reports TRBD1, a call that lacks DNA to check it against. CDR3 size: 13 residues. The CDR3 reads CASTRDLYNEQFF.

J is TRBJ1-2 and V is TRBV11-2. The CDR3 sequence is 16 residues long. Germline V gene sequence: CDR1 SGHAT, CDR2 FQNNGV. The CDR3 here is CASSLDHEQTNYGYTF.

This chain connects TRBV11-2 to TRBJ2-2; TCRdb's D gene call, TRBD2, goes unchecked for lack of DNA. The CDR3 runs to 17 residues. CDR1 is SGHAT, CDR2 FQNNGV, per germline. CDR3 in amino acids: CASSLAGTSGIHGELFF.

The genes are TRBV20-1 and TRBJ1-2. The CDR3 extends over 13 amino acids. The germline CDR1 and CDR2 sequences are DFQATT and SNEGSKA (reference sequence). CDR3 sequence: CSARTYGNYGYTF.

J is TRBJ2-7 and V is TRBV12-5; the D call from TCRdb, TRBD1, cannot be confirmed without DNA. CDR1 and CDR2 (germline): LGHNT, FRNRAP. This CDR3 region has 14 residues. Here the CDR3 reads CASGLFGQGDEQYF.